These T cell receptor beta chains were read from a single sample in a study of T-cell memory formation after mild COVID-19. One entry per CDR3 protein, called by TCRdb with MiXCR from the 5' RACE reads. The sample lists about 130,000 distinct CDR3 sequences, 17% seen once, with roughly 5.3% in the top ten. The sequenced sample was PBMCs or a T cell subset sorted from them (not recorded which). The source of these receptors is a man aged 18 to 35 who had mild COVID-19 (a few samples of this study predate the infection). Cell type and time point are not known. Both conserved end residues are part of each CDR3.

v_call	j_call	cdr3_aa
TRBV2	TRBJ2-2	CASSEGLAGANTGELFF
TRBV10-2	TRBJ1-5	CASDGTGSNQPQHF
TRBV12-3/TRBV12-4	TRBJ2-5	CASGMTIGGRKTQYF
TRBV11-2	TRBJ2-3	CASSLRGPTTDTQYF
TRBV7-6	TRBJ2-7	CASSSAGQRRGYEQYF
TRBV7-6	TRBJ1-1	CASRKQGPRDTEAFF
TRBV5-1	TRBJ2-1	CASSFAGRSSYNEQFF
TRBV9	TRBJ2-1	CASSVGSGARTINEQFF
TRBV20-1	TRBJ1-4	CSARRGVDEKLFF
TRBV7-2	TRBJ1-2	CASSFTPAGGYTF
TRBV25-1	TRBJ1-2	CASSPPGEWGYTF
TRBV7-9	TRBJ2-2	CATPPQGQNTGELFF
TRBV5-4	TRBJ2-3	CASTSSGTDTQYF
TRBV15	TRBJ2-5	CATSIQGAQETQYF
TRBV18	TRBJ2-7	CASSQDMYEQYF